This record concerns one TCR beta chain sequence. Its target is not known. There are 13 residues in the CDR3. With 9 bases removed from V and 1 base from J, the gap between germline ends came to 12 bases. Germline V gene lookup returns CDR1 SGHTA and CDR2 FQGNSA. This specimen comes from a study of cytotoxic CD8 clonotypes in ibrutinib-treated CLL. Study-wide findings and caveats: Higher circulating CD8+ T-cell counts strongly accompanied higher baseline clonality, above age-matched healthy donors.

Libraries were prepared by immunoSEQ multiplex PCR; TCRdb keeps only in-frame clonotypes and omits some of them. The table lists approximately 170,000 clones, about 88% of them singletons, with about 3% in the top ten. The sequencing here drew on PBMCs, taken at disease progression, from a patient treated with ibrutinib. This receptor was identified in a human donor with chronic lymphocytic leukemia. The chain links TRBV7-2 to TRBJ2-5; D is uncertain. CDR3 nucleotides: TGTGCCAGGGATGGTCCTATCCAAGAGACCCAGTACTTC. Residues: CARDGPIQETQYF. Drawing the rest from reference TRBV7-2 and TRBJ2-5, the complete variable domain is GAGVSQSPSNKVTEKGKDVELRCDPISGHTALYWYRQSLGQGLEFLIYFQGNSAPDKSGLPSDRFSAERTGGSVSTLTIQRTQQEDSAVYLCARDGPIQETQYFGPGTRLLVL.